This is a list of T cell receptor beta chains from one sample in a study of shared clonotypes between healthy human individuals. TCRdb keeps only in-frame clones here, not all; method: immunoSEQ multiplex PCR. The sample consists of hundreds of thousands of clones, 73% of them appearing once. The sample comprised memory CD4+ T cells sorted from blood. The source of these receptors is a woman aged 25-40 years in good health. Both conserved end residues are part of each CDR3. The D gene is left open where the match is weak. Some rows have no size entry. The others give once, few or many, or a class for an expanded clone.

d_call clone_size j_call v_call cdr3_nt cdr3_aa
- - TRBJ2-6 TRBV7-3 TGTGCCAGCAGCCTAGGAACCAGGGGCCCTGGGGCCAACGTCCTGACTTTC CASSLGTRGPGANVLTF
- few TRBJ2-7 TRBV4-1 TGCGCCAGCAGCCGCACACACAGGGAGACTTCCTACGAGCAGTACTTC CASSRTHRETSYEQYF
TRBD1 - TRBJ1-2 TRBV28 TGTGCCAGCAGTTTTGGACAGGCGGGAGGCTACACCTTC CASSFGQAGGYTF
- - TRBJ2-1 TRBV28 TGTGCCAGCAGTTCCCCCCTTGCTAGCGTGCAGTTCTTC CASSSPLASVQFF
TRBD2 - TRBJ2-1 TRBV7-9 TGTGCCAGCAGCTTAGAACTCCCTAGCGGGAGGGGTTCCTACAATGAGCAGTTCTTC CASSLELPSGRGSYNEQFF
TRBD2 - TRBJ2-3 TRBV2 TGTGCCAGCAGTGGAAGAGCGGGGGCAGATACGCAGTATTTT CASSGRAGADTQYF
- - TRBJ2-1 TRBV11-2 TGTGCCAGCAGCTCAACCCTTGGGGTCACCTTCAATGAGCAGTTCTTC CASSSTLGVTFNEQFF
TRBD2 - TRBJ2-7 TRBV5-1 TGCGCCAGCAGCTGGGTTGGGACTAGCGGGACCGGGGACGAGCAGTACTTC CASSWVGTSGTGDEQYF
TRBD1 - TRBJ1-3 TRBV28 TGTGCCAGCAGTTCCCAGGGGGTGCGGAACACCATATATTTT CASSSQGVRNTIYF
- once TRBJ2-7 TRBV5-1 TGCGCCAGCAGCGAAAGAACAGGTGGCGAGCAGTACTTC CASSERTGGEQYF
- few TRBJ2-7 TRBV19 TGTGCCAGTAGTAGGAGGCACTGGGACACTCCTCCCGGCGAGCAGTACTTC CASSRRHWDTPPGEQYF
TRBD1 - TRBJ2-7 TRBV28 TGTGCCAGCAGTTTCTCGTCTGGACAGGGAAACTACGAGCAGTACTTC CASSFSSGQGNYEQYF
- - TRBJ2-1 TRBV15 TGTGCCACCAGCAGCCGGGCTATTACTGGGCATGAGCAGTTCTTC CATSSRAITGHEQFF
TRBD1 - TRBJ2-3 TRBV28 TGTGCCAGCAGGGGGGACAGGGGGTGGGTAGATACGCAGTATTTT CASRGDRGWVDTQYF
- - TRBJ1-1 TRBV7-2 TGTGCCAGCAGCTTCGAGCTCATGAACACTGAAGCTTTCTTT CASSFELMNTEAFF
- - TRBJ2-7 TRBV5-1 TGCGCCAGCAGCTTGGGACCCATTTCCTACGAGCAGTACTTC CASSLGPISYEQYF
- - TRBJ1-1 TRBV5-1 TGCGCCAGCGGGAACAGGGAGGCCACTGAAGCTTTCTTT CASGNREATEAFF
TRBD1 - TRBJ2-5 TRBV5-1 TGCGCCAGCAGCTTGGGGGACAGGGCAGAGACCCAGTACTTC CASSLGDRAETQYF
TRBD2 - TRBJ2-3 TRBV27 TGTGCCAGCAGTTTATATCTAGCGGGAGCCACAGATACGCAGTATTTT CASSLYLAGATDTQYF
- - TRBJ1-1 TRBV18 TGTGCCAGCTCACCACTACAGGGATCGAACACTGAAGCTTTCTTT CASSPLQGSNTEAFF
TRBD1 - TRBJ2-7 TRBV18 TGTGCCAGCTCACCCCGACAGGGAACCTACGAGCAGTACTTC CASSPRQGTYEQYF
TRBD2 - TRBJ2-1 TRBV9 TGTGCCAGCAGCGTAGGTAGTAGCGGGAGTGAAGAGCAGTTCTTC CASSVGSSGSEEQFF
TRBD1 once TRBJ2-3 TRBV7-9 TGTGCCAGCAGCCCAGGACAGGTTCTCACAGATACGCAGTATTTT CASSPGQVLTDTQYF
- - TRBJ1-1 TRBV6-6 TGTGCCAGCAGGGGGGGGACAAGTATGAACACTGAAGCTTTCTTT CASRGGTSMNTEAFF
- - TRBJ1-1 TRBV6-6 TGTGCCAGCAGCCCTATCGGGACTGCCGAAGCTTTCTTT CASSPIGTAEAFF
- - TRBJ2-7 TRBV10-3 TGTGCCATCAGTGTGGAGGACGAGCAGTACTTC CAISVEDEQYF
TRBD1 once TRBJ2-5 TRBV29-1 TGCAGCGTTGCGTCCGGGACAGTCTCCCAAGAGACCCAGTACTTC CSVASGTVSQETQYF
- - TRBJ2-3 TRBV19 TGTGCCAGTAGTCCGAATACGCAGTATTTT CASSPNTQYF
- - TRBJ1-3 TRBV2 TGTGCCAGCAGTGCCCCCTTGGGGGGCTCTGGAAACACCATATATTTT CASSAPLGGSGNTIYF